These 12 T cell receptor beta chains originate from one sample sequenced in a study of blood T cell repertoires in COVID-19. The protocol was immunoSEQ multiplex PCR, while the TCRdb copy is restricted to in-frame clones and leaves out a portion. Among about 180,000 clones, 65% to 85% were seen once, and the ten largest hold around 5.3%. Sequencing was performed on PBMCs or T cells enriched from blood (not recorded which). The receptors were sampled from a woman between 40 and 55 years old with acute COVID-19.

CDR3 bases: TGTGCCACCAGTGATTCAGGGGGTTCCTATAATTCACCCCTCCACTTT. Translation gives CATSDSGGSYNSPLHF. The gene calls are TRBV24-1 and TRBJ1-6, with 7 bases matching TRBD1. Germline CDR1 KGHDR, CDR2 SFDVKD. Trimming took 2 bases from V and 1 from J; bases not matched to a gene: 1. This CDR3 comprises 16 residues.

The chain employs TRBV27 and TRBJ1-6, with a tentative D call TRBD1 (6 bases). Germline values: CDR1 MNHEY, CDR2 SMNVEV (reference sequence). The CDR3 length is 15 residues. V lost 1 base to trimming and J lost 8 bases, with 12 bases between them. CDR3 region: CASSLYRGRDSPLHF. DNA for the CDR3: TGTGCCAGCAGTTTATATAGGGGGAGGGATTCACCCCTCCACTTT.

The chain has TRBV7-2 and TRBJ1-1; unclear D gene. Germline loops: CDR1 SGHTA, CDR2 FQGNSA. V lost 1 base and J 3 bases, leaving 15 bases between the germline ends. The CDR3 has 16 amino acids. CDR3 coding DNA: TGTGCCAGCAGCTTAGAATTTGGGAGAGGAGACACTGAAGCTTTCTTT. Its protein product is CASSLEFGRGDTEAFF.

The chain has TRBV5-5 and TRBJ2-1; a possible D gene is TRBD2 (6 bases). The CDR3 is 16 residues long. Germline V gene lookup returns CDR1 SGHKS and CDR2 YYEKEE (reference sequence). V lost 2 bases and J 9 bases, leaving 21 bases between the germline ends. In DNA, the CDR3 is TGTGCCAGCAGCTTTTTGCCTAGCGAAGGAGCGGTTGAGCAGTTCTTC. Translation: CASSFLPSEGAVEQFF.

V gene TRBV9 combines with J gene TRBJ1-3; D gene unclear. CDR1 and CDR2 from the germline V gene are SGDLS and YYNGEE. This CDR3 comprises 17 residues. V gave up 3 bases and J gave up 0 bases, with 16 bases separating them. CDR3 residues: CASSDRLPENSGNTIYF. The DNA for the CDR3 is TGTGCCAGCAGCGACCGGTTACCCGAAAACTCTGGAAACACCATATATTTT.

V is TRBV5-1 and J is TRBJ2-1, with 10 bases that match TRBD2. V gave up 3 bases and J gave up 8 bases; unmatched junction bases: 8. The CDR3 totals 15 residues. The germline CDR1 and CDR2 sequences are SGHRS and YFSETQ. CDR3 nucleotides: TGCGCCAGCAGCTCGGGGGGACTAGCGCCGGATGAGCAGTTCTTC. This codes for CASSSGGLAPDEQFF.

The chain carries TRBV7-8 and TRBJ2-4, with TRBD2 matching over 7 bases. Germline assignment: CDR1 SGHVS and CDR2 FQNEAQ. Trimming removed 2 bases from V and 1 base from J; junction bases left unmatched: 2. This CDR3 comprises 15 residues. CDR3 loop: CASSLLGGAKNIQYF. In DNA, the CDR3 is TGTGCCAGCAGCTTATTGGGGGGGGCCAAAAACATTCAGTACTTC. The full variable domain, with the rest looked up from reference TRBV7-8 and TRBJ2-4, is GAGVSQSPRYKVAKRGQDVALRCDPISGHVSLFWYQQALGQGPEFLTYFQNEAQLDKSGLPSDRFFAERPEGSVSTLKIQRTQQEDSAVYLCASSLLGGAKNIQYFGAGTRLSVL.

The chain joins TRBV3-1 (or the pseudogene TRBV3-2) to TRBJ2-1; D uncertain. This CDR3 is 15 amino acids long. CDR1 and CDR2 (germline): LGHDT, YNNKEL (reference sequence). V was cut by 1 base and J by 2 bases, with 9 bases left in between. CDR3 nucleotide sequence: TGTGCCAGCAGCCAAGTACGGTTAGCCTACAATGAGCAGTTCTTC. As protein: CASSQVRLAYNEQFF.

This chain joins TRBV27 and TRBJ2-3; 12 bases match TRBD2. The CDR3 runs 18 residues. V lost 5 bases, J lost 1 base, and 10 bases stayed unmatched. Germline V CDR1 and CDR2: MNHEY, SMNVEV (reference sequence). The CDR3 protein is CASSKAPGTSGRTDTQYF. The CDR3 DNA sequence: TGTGCCAGCAGTAAAGCACCCGGGACTAGCGGGCGCACAGATACGCAGTATTTT.

The rearrangement uses TRBV7-9 and TRBJ2-2, with TRBD2 matching over 8 bases. The CDR3 covers 16 residues. Germline-derived CDR1 and CDR2 are SEHNR and FQNEAQ (reference sequence). J lost 4 bases, V lost 6 bases, and 10 bases had no gene match. Here the CDR3 DNA reads TGTGCCAGCAGTTCCTACTCCGGGACTAGCACCGGGGAGCTGTTTTTT. It codes for CASSSYSGTSTGELFF. Based on the CDR3 plus reference TRBV7-9 and TRBJ2-2, the full variable domain is DTGVSQNPRHKITKRGQNVTFRCDPISEHNRLYWYRQTLGQGPEFLTYFQNEAQLEKSRLLSDRFSAERPKGSFSTLEIQRTEQGDSAMYLCASSSYSGTSTGELFFGEGSRLTVL.

The chain links TRBV7-9 to TRBJ1-2; the D is unclear. V was pared by 8 bases and J by 8 bases, with 21 bases between. Germline CDR1 reads SEHNR; CDR2 reads FQNEAQ (reference sequence). The CDR3 totals 14 residues. In DNA form, the CDR3 reads TGTGCCAGCTTCCCCCCGGTAGCCGGCTCCGGCTACACCTTC. Its protein is CASFPPVAGSGYTF.

The chain employs TRBV12-5 and TRBJ2-1; 13 positions match TRBD2. Losses at the gene ends were 6 bases for V and 6 bases for J; bases not matched to a gene: 5. This CDR3 spans 15 amino acids. The germline CDR1 and CDR2 sequences are LGHNT and FRNRAP. The CDR3 bases are TGTGCTAGTGGCACCGGACTAGCGGGAGTCAATGAGCAGTTCTTC. Translation gives CASGTGLAGVNEQFF.